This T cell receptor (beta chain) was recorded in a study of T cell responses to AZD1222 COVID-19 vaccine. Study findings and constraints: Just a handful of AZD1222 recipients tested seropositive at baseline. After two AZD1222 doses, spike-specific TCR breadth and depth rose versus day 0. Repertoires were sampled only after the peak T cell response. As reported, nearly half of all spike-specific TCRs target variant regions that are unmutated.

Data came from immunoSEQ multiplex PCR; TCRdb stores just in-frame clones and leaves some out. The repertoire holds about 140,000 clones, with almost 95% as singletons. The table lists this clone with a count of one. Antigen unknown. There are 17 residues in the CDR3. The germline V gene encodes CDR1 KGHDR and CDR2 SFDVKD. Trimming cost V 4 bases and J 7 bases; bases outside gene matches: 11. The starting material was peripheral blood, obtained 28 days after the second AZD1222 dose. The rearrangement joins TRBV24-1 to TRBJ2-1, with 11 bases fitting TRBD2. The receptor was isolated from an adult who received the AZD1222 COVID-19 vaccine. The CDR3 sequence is CATSDSLLAGGRNEQFF. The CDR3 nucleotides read TGTGCCACCAGTGACTCCCTCTTAGCGGGAGGGCGAAATGAGCAGTTCTTC.